Shown below are 10 T cell receptor beta chains from a single sample sequenced in a study of long-term antiretroviral therapy in people with HIV (dated by TCRdb to 2022 to 2024). Sequencing of the TRB variable region was done with the immunoSEQ hsTCRB v3.0 assay at survey level resolution. Entries here come from immuneACCESS through TCRdb and include only in-frame sequences with V and J called. Some clones fail to appear in such tables; in the studies checked, an unresolved V gene covers under half of the shortfall, and the cause of the remainder is unknown. This sample has about 25,000 clones in its table, and just over 90% of those were observed once. Of the sample, about 9% is held by the ten largest clones. Sequenced here: unsorted PBMCs, sampled 7.6 years after starting antiretroviral therapy. All receptors come from a woman in her thirties or forties with HIV.

The chain carries TRBV6-1 and TRBJ1-2; D is unresolved. The V and J ends lost 1 base and 0 bases respectively, with 6 bases between them. Germline CDR1 MNHNS, CDR2 SASEGT. The CDR3 is 14 residues long. The CDR3 sequence is CASSEGPSNYGYTF. In DNA form, the CDR3 reads TGTGCCAGCAGTGAAGGTCCGTCTAACTATGGCTACACCTTC.

The genes are TRBV5-1 and TRBJ2-1, with D possibly being TRBD2 (6 bases). CDR1 and CDR2 (germline): SGHRS, YFSETQ. The CDR3 extends over 15 amino acids. V lost 4 bases and J 2 bases, leaving 13 bases between the germline ends. CDR3 DNA sequence: TGCGCCAGCAGCGTCTCGGGACTTCCCTACAATGAGCAGTTCTTC. Its translation is CASSVSGLPYNEQFF.

The chain carries TRBV11-2 and TRBJ1-2; D call uncertain. Looked up from germline, CDR1 is SGHAT and CDR2 is FQNNGV. The ends were cut back, 1 base at V and 5 bases at J, with 11 bases in the middle. The CDR3 sequence is 14 residues long. The CDR3 DNA is TGTGCCAGCAGCTTAGTGTCGGTACAGTATGGCTACACCTTC. Protein: CASSLVSVQYGYTF.

J is TRBJ1-6 and V is TRBV19; a possible D gene is TRBD1 (5 bases). CDR1 is LNHDA and CDR2 is SQIVND in the germline V gene (reference sequence). The CDR3 is made up of 17 amino acids. V was clipped by 9 bases and J by 3 bases, with 21 bases between them. The CDR3 DNA reads TGTGCCAGCGGGGACCCCGGGACGAAGTTCTATAATTCACCCCTCCACTTT. Translated: CASGDPGTKFYNSPLHF.

The V call is TRBV16, the J call TRBJ2-4; D tentatively reads TRBD1 or TRBD2 (5 bases each). From germline, CDR1 is KGHSY and CDR2 FQNENV. The CDR3 totals 17 residues. Trimming removed 2 bases from V and 2 bases from J, with 16 bases in between. This chain's CDR3 is CASSQNTGLGTKNIQYF. CDR3 bases: TGTGCCAGCAGCCAAAACACAGGACTCGGGACCAAAAACATTCAGTACTTC.

The chain combines TRBV6-1 with TRBJ1-4; D unresolved. Per germline, CDR1 MNHNS and CDR2 SASEGT. V was pared by 7 bases and J by 0 bases, with 12 bases between. The CDR3 is 15 residues long. CDR3 sequence (DNA): TGTGCCAGCATCAAGGCGCCGGCAACTAATGAAAAACTGTTTTTT. As protein: CASIKAPATNEKLFF.

The V and J genes are TRBV28 and TRBJ2-1, with TRBD2 identical over 10 bases. The CDR3 length is 16 residues. The germline gives CDR1 MDHEN, CDR2 SYDVKM. V shed 7 bases, J shed 10 bases, and the junction held 16 bases outside the gene matches. The CDR3 here is CASTPVSTSGVGEQFF. The CDR3 DNA reads as TGTGCCAGCACCCCAGTGTCTACTAGCGGGGTGGGCGAGCAGTTCTTC. The variable domain in full, with the rest retrieved from reference TRBV28 and TRBJ2-1, is DVKVTQSSRYLVKRTGEKVFLECVQDMDHENMFWYRQDPGLGLRLIYFSYDVKMKEKGDIPEGYSVSREKKERFSLILESASTNQTSMYLCASTPVSTSGVGEQFFGPGTRLTVL.

The chain links TRBV7-2 to TRBJ1-2, with 9 positions matching TRBD1. The length of the CDR3 is 15 residues. Losses at the gene ends were 5 bases for V and 1 base for J; bases not matched to a gene: 5. Germline assignment: CDR1 SGHTA and CDR2 FQGNSA. CDR3 sequence: CASSVGQGINYGYTF. As DNA, the CDR3 is TGTGCCAGCAGCGTGGGACAGGGTATTAACTATGGCTACACCTTC.

The chain employs TRBV30 and TRBJ2-3; no clear D gene. Trimming took off 7 bases at V and 2 bases at J, with 13 bases between the two ends. The germline V gene has CDR1 GTSNPN and CDR2 SVGIG (reference sequence). This CDR3 is built from 13 residues. In nucleotides, the CDR3 is TGTGCCTTGATACCAACCCTCACAGATACGCAGTATTTT. It specifies CALIPTLTDTQYF.

This clone was observed a handful of times. The chain joins TRBV6-5 to TRBJ1-6; weak D call: TRBD1 (5 bases). This CDR3 is built from 15 residues. The V end was cut by 8 bases, the J end by 6 bases, with 17 bases between. From germline, CDR1 is MNHEY and CDR2 SVGAGI. The CDR3 region is CASSHGGAINSPLHF. For the CDR3, the DNA is TGTGCCAGCTCCCACGGAGGGGCCATTAATTCACCCCTCCACTTT.